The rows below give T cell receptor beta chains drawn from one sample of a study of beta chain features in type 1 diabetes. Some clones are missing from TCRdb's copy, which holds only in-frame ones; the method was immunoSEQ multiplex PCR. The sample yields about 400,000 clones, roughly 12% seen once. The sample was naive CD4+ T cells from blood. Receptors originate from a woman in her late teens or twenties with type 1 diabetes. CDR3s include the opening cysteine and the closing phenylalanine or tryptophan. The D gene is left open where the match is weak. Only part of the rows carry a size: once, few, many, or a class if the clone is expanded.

CDR3 DNA: TGCAGCGTTGTGTACTACAATGAGCAGTTCTTC; CDR3 protein: CSVVYYNEQFF; clone size: .; J gene: TRBJ2-1; D gene: .; V gene: TRBV29-1
CDR3 DNA: TGTGCCAGCAGCACGGGACAGGGAGGACAGCCCCAGCATTTT; CDR3 protein: CASSTGQGGQPQHF; clone size: .; J gene: TRBJ1-5; D gene: TRBD1; V gene: TRBV5-8
CDR3 DNA: TGCAGCGTTGGGCTCTTCAGGGCCCAAGAGACCCAGTACTTC; CDR3 protein: CSVGLFRAQETQYF; clone size: .; J gene: TRBJ2-5; D gene: .; V gene: TRBV29-1
CDR3 DNA: TGTGCCAGCAGCTTAGGGGCAGGGAGGACTGAAGCTTTCTTT; CDR3 protein: CASSLGAGRTEAFF; clone size: few; J gene: TRBJ1-1; D gene: .; V gene: TRBV7-2
CDR3 DNA: TGTGCCAGCAGCCCACGGACAGCCTCCTACGAGCAGTACTTC; CDR3 protein: CASSPRTASYEQYF; clone size: .; J gene: TRBJ2-7; D gene: .; V gene: TRBV9
CDR3 DNA: TGTGCCAGCAGTTCGTTAGCGGGGGACAACTACAATGAGCAGTTCTTC; CDR3 protein: CASSSLAGDNYNEQFF; clone size: .; J gene: TRBJ2-1; D gene: TRBD2; V gene: TRBV6-5
CDR3 DNA: TGTGCCAGCGGAAAGGGACTAGTAAGACAAGAGACCCAGTACTTC; CDR3 protein: CASGKGLVRQETQYF; clone size: few; J gene: TRBJ2-5; D gene: TRBD2; V gene: TRBV11-2
CDR3 DNA: TGTGCCATCAGTGAAGTAGGGGGTGAGGCCGGGGAGCTGTTTTTT; CDR3 protein: CAISEVGGEAGELFF; clone size: .; J gene: TRBJ2-2; D gene: .; V gene: TRBV10-3
CDR3 DNA: TGTGCCAGCAGCTTAGGGCCCCCGTGGGAGCAGTACTTC; CDR3 protein: CASSLGPPWEQYF; clone size: .; J gene: TRBJ2-7; D gene: .; V gene: TRBV7-2
CDR3 DNA: TGCGCCAGCAGCTTGGACAATAATCAGCCCCAGCATTTT; CDR3 protein: CASSLDNNQPQHF; clone size: few; J gene: TRBJ1-5; D gene: .; V gene: TRBV5-1
CDR3 DNA: TGTGCCAGTAGAGACAGGATCACAGATACGCAGTATTTT; CDR3 protein: CASRDRITDTQYF; clone size: .; J gene: TRBJ2-3; D gene: .; V gene: TRBV19
CDR3 DNA: TGTGCTAGCAGCCCGATTACAACCATCTACAATGAGCAGTTCTTC; CDR3 protein: CASSPITTIYNEQFF; clone size: .; J gene: TRBJ2-1; D gene: .; V gene: TRBV7-7
CDR3 DNA: TGTGCCAGTAGTATTCGACAGTTCCCTGACGAGCAGTACTTC; CDR3 protein: CASSIRQFPDEQYF; clone size: .; J gene: TRBJ2-7; D gene: .; V gene: TRBV19
CDR3 DNA: TGCGCCAGCAGCGCGACCGGGACAGGGTATCTCGGCTACACCTTC; CDR3 protein: CASSATGTGYLGYTF; clone size: .; J gene: TRBJ1-2; D gene: TRBD1; V gene: TRBV5-1
CDR3 DNA: TGTGCCAGCAGCTTAGATCGCGAGCAGTACTTC; CDR3 protein: CASSLDREQYF; clone size: few; J gene: TRBJ2-7; D gene: .; V gene: TRBV11-2
CDR3 DNA: TGTGCCAGCAGCCTGGTGGGGACTAGCAGTAATGAGCAGTTCTTC; CDR3 protein: CASSLVGTSSNEQFF; clone size: .; J gene: TRBJ2-1; D gene: TRBD2; V gene: TRBV5-4
CDR3 DNA: TGTGCCTGGACGAGCAGGGGTAACTATGGCTACACCTTC; CDR3 protein: CAWTSRGNYGYTF; clone size: few; J gene: TRBJ1-2; D gene: .; V gene: TRBV30
CDR3 DNA: TGTGCCAGCAGTTCGGGAGCAGGTTTTGAAGCTTTCTTT; CDR3 protein: CASSSGAGFEAFF; clone size: few; J gene: TRBJ1-1; D gene: .; V gene: TRBV28
CDR3 DNA: TGCGCCAGCAGCCAAGTCGGACAGAACTATGGCTACACCTTC; CDR3 protein: CASSQVGQNYGYTF; clone size: .; J gene: TRBJ1-2; D gene: .; V gene: TRBV4-1
CDR3 DNA: TGTGCCAGCAGCGACTTACCCGACAGCAACTACGAGCAGTACTTC; CDR3 protein: CASSDLPDSNYEQYF; clone size: few; J gene: TRBJ2-7; D gene: .; V gene: TRBV5-6
CDR3 DNA: TGCGCCAGCAGCCAAGTTGGTTCGGGGGGCGAAAAACTGTTTTTT; CDR3 protein: CASSQVGSGGEKLFF; clone size: .; J gene: TRBJ1-4; D gene: .; V gene: TRBV4-1
CDR3 DNA: TGTGCCAGCTCACCACCGGGACAGGCGCCCTATGGCTACACCTTC; CDR3 protein: CASSPPGQAPYGYTF; clone size: .; J gene: TRBJ1-2; D gene: TRBD1; V gene: TRBV18
CDR3 DNA: TGTGCCAGCAGCCCAGAGGCAGGTAGCGGGAGGGCCTGGGAGCAGTTCTTC; CDR3 protein: CASSPEAGSGRAWEQFF; clone size: few; J gene: TRBJ2-1; D gene: TRBD2; V gene: TRBV9
CDR3 DNA: TGTGCCAGCAGTTTCCCGGACAGGGATAGCGATGAGCAGTTCTTC; CDR3 protein: CASSFPDRDSDEQFF; clone size: .; J gene: TRBJ2-1; D gene: TRBD1; V gene: TRBV28
CDR3 DNA: TGCAGCGCCGGGGATAGCAATCAGCCCCAGCATTTT; CDR3 protein: CSAGDSNQPQHF; clone size: .; J gene: TRBJ1-5; D gene: .; V gene: TRBV29-1
CDR3 DNA: TGTGCCAGCAGTACTACCTGGACACGGAACACCGGGGAGCTGTTTTTT; CDR3 protein: CASSTTWTRNTGELFF; clone size: few; J gene: TRBJ2-2; D gene: .; V gene: TRBV25-1
CDR3 DNA: TGCGCCAGCAGCTTGGGTCAGGCTTCCGAGCAGTACTTC; CDR3 protein: CASSLGQASEQYF; clone size: few; J gene: TRBJ2-7; D gene: .; V gene: TRBV5-1
CDR3 DNA: TGTGCCAGCAGGCTCGCAGGTCACTCTGGGGCCAACGTCCTGACTTTC; CDR3 protein: CASRLAGHSGANVLTF; clone size: .; J gene: TRBJ2-6; D gene: .; V gene: TRBV6-6
CDR3 DNA: TGTGCCAGCAGCTTAACGCGGGAGTCCGGTGAGCAGTTCTTC; CDR3 protein: CASSLTRESGEQFF; clone size: .; J gene: TRBJ2-1; D gene: TRBD2; V gene: TRBV7-9
CDR3 DNA: TGTGCCAGCGCGGGAGGGTACACAGATACGCAGTATTTT; CDR3 protein: CASAGGYTDTQYF; clone size: few; J gene: TRBJ2-3; D gene: TRBD2; V gene: TRBV7-2
CDR3 DNA: TGTGCCAGCAGCTCTGGAAAAACTAGCGGGGCCTACAATGAGCAGTTCTTC; CDR3 protein: CASSSGKTSGAYNEQFF; clone size: .; J gene: TRBJ2-1; D gene: TRBD2; V gene: TRBV7-2
CDR3 DNA: TGTGCCAGCAGCCAAGTGGTGGCGGTGGGCGAGCAGTACTTC; CDR3 protein: CASSQVVAVGEQYF; clone size: .; J gene: TRBJ2-7; D gene: .; V gene: TRBV14
CDR3 DNA: TGTGCCATCAGTGGAGGCGCTAGAGTCGATGAGCAGTTCTTC; CDR3 protein: CAISGGARVDEQFF; clone size: few; J gene: TRBJ2-1; D gene: .; V gene: TRBV10-3
CDR3 DNA: TGTGCCAGCAGCTTATTCGGACAGCAAAGGGAGCAGTTCTTC; CDR3 protein: CASSLFGQQREQFF; clone size: few; J gene: TRBJ2-1; D gene: .; V gene: TRBV11-3
CDR3 DNA: TGTGCCAGCAGCCCGGGACTAGCGCACACCGGGGAGCTGTTTTTT; CDR3 protein: CASSPGLAHTGELFF; clone size: .; J gene: TRBJ2-2; D gene: TRBD2; V gene: TRBV11-2
CDR3 DNA: TGTGCCAGCTCGCCACCGACAGGACCCCTCCACTTT; CDR3 protein: CASSPPTGPLHF; clone size: .; J gene: TRBJ1-6; D gene: .; V gene: TRBV18
CDR3 DNA: TGTGCCAGCAGCACACAGGTTCAAGAGACCCAGTACTTC; CDR3 protein: CASSTQVQETQYF; clone size: few; J gene: TRBJ2-5; D gene: .; V gene: TRBV6-6
CDR3 DNA: TGTGCCAGCAGTTACTCGAGGGCGGGGAGCTCCTACGAGCAGTACTTC; CDR3 protein: CASSYSRAGSSYEQYF; clone size: .; J gene: TRBJ2-7; D gene: .; V gene: TRBV6-5
CDR3 DNA: TGTGCCAGCCGAAGTCCCTTGAGACAGGGGAAAGAGACCCAGTACTTC; CDR3 protein: CASRSPLRQGKETQYF; clone size: .; J gene: TRBJ2-5; D gene: TRBD1; V gene: TRBV6-6
CDR3 DNA: TGTGCCAGCAGATTTATCGCGGGACTAGCGGGGATCAATGAGCAGTTCTTC; CDR3 protein: CASRFIAGLAGINEQFF; clone size: .; J gene: TRBJ2-1; D gene: TRBD2; V gene: TRBV28
CDR3 DNA: TGTGCCTGGAGTTTCGGGGGAAACTATGGCTACACCTTC; CDR3 protein: CAWSFGGNYGYTF; clone size: .; J gene: TRBJ1-2; D gene: .; V gene: TRBV30
CDR3 DNA: TGCAGCGTGAAGGGGACTAGCAATAGCTACGAGCAGTACTTC; CDR3 protein: CSVKGTSNSYEQYF; clone size: .; J gene: TRBJ2-7; D gene: TRBD2; V gene: TRBV29-1
CDR3 DNA: TGCAGCGTTGCGGGATATAGCGGGAATACCGACTACGAGCAGTACTTC; CDR3 protein: CSVAGYSGNTDYEQYF; clone size: .; J gene: TRBJ2-7; D gene: TRBD2; V gene: TRBV29-1
CDR3 DNA: TGTGCCAGCAGCCCCCGGGTAGCGGGAGTTCTGTACTTC; CDR3 protein: CASSPRVAGVLYF; clone size: few; J gene: TRBJ2-7; D gene: TRBD2; V gene: TRBV14